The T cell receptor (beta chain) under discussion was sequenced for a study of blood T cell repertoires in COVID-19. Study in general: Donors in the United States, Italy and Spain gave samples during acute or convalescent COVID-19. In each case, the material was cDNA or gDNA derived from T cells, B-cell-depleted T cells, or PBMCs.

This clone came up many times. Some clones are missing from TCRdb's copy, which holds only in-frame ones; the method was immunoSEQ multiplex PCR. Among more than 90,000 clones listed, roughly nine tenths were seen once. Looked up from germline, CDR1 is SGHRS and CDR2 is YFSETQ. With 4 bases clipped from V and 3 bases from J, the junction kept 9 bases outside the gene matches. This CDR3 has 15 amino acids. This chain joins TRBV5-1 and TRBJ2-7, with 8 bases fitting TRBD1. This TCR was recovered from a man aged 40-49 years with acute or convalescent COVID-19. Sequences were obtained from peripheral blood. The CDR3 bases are TGCGCCAGCAGCCCTAGAACAGGACAGGGCTACGAGCAGTACTTC. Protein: CASSPRTGQGYEQYF.